The rows below give T cell receptor beta chains drawn from one sample of a study of blood T cell repertoires in COVID-19. Measured with immunoSEQ multiplex PCR; TCRdb has only the in-frame clones, and not every one. This sample yields 250,000 or so clones, of which approximately 90% are seen a single time; 2.5% to 3% belongs to the top ten. The sequenced sample was PBMCs or T cells enriched from blood (not recorded which). The receptors originated from a man in his forties who had been exposed to COVID-19. CDR3s include the opening cysteine and the closing phenylalanine or tryptophan. Each record gives: V gene, J gene, D gene, clone size, CDR3 protein, CDR3 DNA. A D gene is named only where the DNA matches it firmly. A row's size may be missing; if present it is once, few, many or a size class.

TRBV7-2,TRBJ2-1,-,-,CASSLAVTPYQFF,TGTGCCAGCAGCTTAGCAGTGACTCCCTATCAGTTCTTC
TRBV28,TRBJ1-1,-,-,CASTGIGGITEAFF,TGTGCCAGCACCGGCATCGGGGGAATCACTGAAGCTTTCTTT
TRBV4-1,TRBJ2-2,-,-,CASSQSPAGIVGELFF,TGCGCCAGCAGCCAAAGTCCTGCGGGGATTGTGGGGGAGCTGTTTTTT
TRBV28,TRBJ2-7,-,-,CASTGARANLTYEQYF,TGTGCCAGCACTGGGGCACGGGCGAATTTAACCTACGAGCAGTACTTC
TRBV5-1,TRBJ2-2,-,once,CASSLAGAGAGELFF,TGCGCCAGCAGCTTGGCGGGAGCAGGCGCCGGGGAGCTGTTTTTT
TRBV6-1,TRBJ2-1,-,-,CASSEAYQSYNEQFF,TGTGCCAGCAGTGAAGCTTACCAGTCCTACAATGAGCAGTTCTTC
TRBV28,TRBJ1-2,TRBD1,few,CASSLTGSWGYTF,TGTGCCAGCAGTTTGACAGGGTCTTGGGGCTACACCTTC
TRBV28,TRBJ2-3,-,-,CASARPMTDTQYF,TGTGCCAGCGCGCGCCCTATGACAGATACGCAGTATTTT
TRBV4-1,TRBJ1-1,-,-,CASSQHRGEAFF,TGCGCCAGCAGCCAACACCGAGGGGAAGCTTTCTTT
TRBV3-1/TRBV3-2,TRBJ2-1,-,-,CASSSVSLEQFF,TGTGCCAGCAGTTCAGTAAGTCTTGAGCAGTTCTTC
TRBV5-5,TRBJ2-7,-,-,CASSLFLQVPSPPYEQYF,TGTGCCAGCAGCTTGTTCCTTCAGGTCCCTTCACCCCCGTACGAGCAGTACTTC
TRBV6-5,TRBJ2-2,-,-,CASSPGTQNTGELFF,TGTGCCAGCAGTCCCGGGACACAGAACACCGGGGAGCTGTTTTTT
TRBV12-5,TRBJ1-1,TRBD1,-,CASGYRGQGTEAFF,TGTGCTAGTGGTTACAGGGGGCAAGGCACTGAAGCTTTCTTT
TRBV14,TRBJ2-5,-,-,CASSQRDRTKKETQYF,TGTGCCAGCAGCCAACGTGACCGGACAAAGAAAGAGACCCAGTACTTC
TRBV27,TRBJ1-5,-,-,CASSTYNQPQHF,TGTGCCAGCAGTACCTATAATCAGCCCCAGCATTTT
TRBV5-1,TRBJ1-1,TRBD1,-,CASSLVGTGGTEAFF,TGCGCCAGCAGCTTGGTAGGGACAGGGGGCACTGAAGCTTTCTTT
TRBV11-3,TRBJ2-2,TRBD1,-,CASSLLGQGGTGELFF,TGTGCCAGCAGCTTATTGGGACAGGGGGGGACCGGGGAGCTGTTTTTT
TRBV28,TRBJ2-7,-,-,CASSDDTLGEQYF,TGTGCCAGCAGTGATGACACCCTCGGCGAGCAGTACTTC
TRBV14,TRBJ1-1,TRBD1,-,CASSLWTGYTEAFF,TGTGCCAGCAGCCTTTGGACAGGGTACACTGAAGCTTTCTTT
TRBV10-3,TRBJ2-3,TRBD2,-,CAIGRGSGRLSTDTQYF,TGTGCCATCGGCCGGGGTAGCGGGAGACTGAGCACAGATACGCAGTATTTT
TRBV4-1,TRBJ1-2,TRBD1,-,CASSQDAVTGANYGYTF,TGCGCCAGCAGCCAAGATGCCGTAACAGGGGCCAACTATGGCTACACCTTC
TRBV15,TRBJ2-3,-,-,CATSRDRESITDTQYF,TGTGCCACCAGCAGAGATCGGGAATCAATCACAGATACGCAGTATTTT
TRBV28,TRBJ2-5,TRBD1,-,CASSLTGARRETQYF,TGTGCCAGCAGTTTAACAGGGGCCAGGAGAGAGACCCAGTACTTC
TRBV30,TRBJ2-3,-,-,CAWSPTGHSTDTQYF,TGTGCCTGGAGCCCAACAGGGCATAGCACAGATACGCAGTATTTT
TRBV7-9,TRBJ2-7,TRBD2,once,CASSSSNQRSGIAYEQYF,TGTGCCAGCAGCTCCTCCAATCAGAGGAGCGGGATTGCCTACGAGCAGTACTTC
TRBV18,TRBJ2-7,TRBD2,-,CASSLGTSDIEQYF,TGTGCCAGCTCACTCGGGACTAGCGACATCGAGCAGTACTTC
TRBV29-1,TRBJ2-7,TRBD1,-,CSVGSVGQGVSYEQYF,TGCAGCGTTGGAAGTGTGGGACAGGGGGTCTCCTACGAGCAGTACTTC
TRBV28,TRBJ2-7,-,-,CASSSAAAADYEQYF,TGTGCCAGCAGTTCCGCCGCAGCGGCCGACTACGAGCAGTACTTC
TRBV28,TRBJ1-1,TRBD1,once,CASMATGGGTEAFF,TGTGCCAGCATGGCGACAGGGGGCGGCACTGAAGCTTTCTTT
TRBV4-1,TRBJ1-2,-,-,CASSQEQAVSNYGYTF,TGCGCCAGCAGCCAAGAGCAGGCAGTATCTAACTATGGCTACACCTTC
TRBV9,TRBJ1-4,-,-,CASSVGSVSGEKLFF,TGTGCCAGCAGCGTAGGGAGTGTGTCGGGAGAAAAACTGTTTTTT
TRBV4-1,TRBJ2-5,TRBD1,-,CASSRGTGYRETQYF,TGCGCCAGCAGCCGAGGGACAGGGTATCGAGAGACCCAGTACTTC
TRBV30,TRBJ2-2,-,-,CAWRGGIGALFF,TGTGCCTGGAGAGGTGGAATTGGGGCGCTGTTTTTT
TRBV3-1/TRBV3-2,TRBJ2-6,-,few,CASSARLAFSGANVLTF,TGTGCCAGCAGCGCCCGACTCGCGTTCTCTGGGGCCAACGTCCTGACTTTC
TRBV29-1,TRBJ2-7,TRBD1,once,CSVEEGTASSYEQYF,TGCAGCGTTGAAGAAGGGACAGCAAGCTCCTACGAGCAGTACTTC
TRBV28,TRBJ2-7,TRBD2,-,CASSDHGGVAGSREQYF,TGTGCCAGCAGTGACCATGGAGGAGTAGCGGGATCGAGGGAGCAGTACTTC
TRBV25-1,TRBJ2-4,-,-,CASSDRVNIQYF,TGTGCCAGCAGTGACAGGGTAAACATTCAGTACTTC
TRBV28,TRBJ2-6,-,-,CASSSTGSGANVLTF,TGTGCCAGCAGTTCTACAGGCTCTGGGGCCAACGTCCTGACTTTC
TRBV5-6,TRBJ2-7,-,-,CASSLPSSYEQYF,TGTGCCAGCAGCTTGCCGAGCTCCTACGAGCAGTACTTC
TRBV15,TRBJ2-3,TRBD1,-,CATRKGQENTDTQYF,TGTGCCACCCGTAAGGGACAGGAAAATACAGATACGCAGTATTTT
TRBV19,TRBJ1-5,TRBD1,-,CASKTGGSASNQPQHF,TGTGCCAGTAAAACAGGGGGCTCGGCTAGCAATCAGCCCCAGCATTTT
TRBV20-1,TRBJ1-1,-,-,CSTDRNTEAFF,TGCAGTACCGACAGAAACACTGAAGCTTTCTTT